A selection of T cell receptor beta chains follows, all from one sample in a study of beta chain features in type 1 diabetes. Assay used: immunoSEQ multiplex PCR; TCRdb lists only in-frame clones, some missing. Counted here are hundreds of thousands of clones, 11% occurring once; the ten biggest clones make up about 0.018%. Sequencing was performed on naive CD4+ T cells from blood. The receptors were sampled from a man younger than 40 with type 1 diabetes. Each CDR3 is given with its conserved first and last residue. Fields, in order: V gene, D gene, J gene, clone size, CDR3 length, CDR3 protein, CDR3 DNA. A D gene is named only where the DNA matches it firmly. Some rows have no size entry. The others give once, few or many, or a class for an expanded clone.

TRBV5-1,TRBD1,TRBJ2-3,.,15,CASSRPGQSTDTQYF,TGCGCCAGCAGCCGACCGGGACAGAGCACAGATACGCAGTATTTT
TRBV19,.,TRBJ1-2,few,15,CASSAQTNPVDGYTF,TGTGCCAGTAGTGCCCAGACTAACCCGGTGGATGGCTACACCTTC
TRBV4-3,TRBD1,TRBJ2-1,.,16,CASSQFPGQGSGEQFF,TGCGCCAGCAGCCAATTCCCGGGACAGGGCTCCGGTGAGCAGTTCTTC
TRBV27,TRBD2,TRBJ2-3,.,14,CASSRLAGTDTQYF,TGTGCCAGCAGTCGACTAGCTGGGACAGATACGCAGTATTTT
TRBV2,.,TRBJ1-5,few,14,CASRGDTSNQPQHF,TGTGCCAGCAGGGGGGACACTAGCAATCAGCCCCAGCATTTT
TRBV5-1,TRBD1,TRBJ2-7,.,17,CASSLRTGAHFTGEQYF,TGCGCCAGCAGCCTTAGGACAGGGGCACATTTTACGGGGGAGCAGTACTTC
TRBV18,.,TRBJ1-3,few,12,CASSTERNTIYF,TGTGCCAGCTCAACAGAGAGAAACACCATATATTTT
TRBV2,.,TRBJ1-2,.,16,CASRTHGLRTLYGYTF,TGTGCCAGCAGAACCCATGGACTCAGGACCCTCTATGGCTACACCTTC
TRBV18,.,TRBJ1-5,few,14,CASSPGGMRQPQHF,TGTGCCAGCTCACCGGGAGGGATGAGGCAGCCCCAGCATTTT
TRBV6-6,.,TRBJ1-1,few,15,CASSYSAGENTEAFF,TGTGCCAGCAGTTACTCGGCAGGGGAAAACACTGAAGCTTTCTTT
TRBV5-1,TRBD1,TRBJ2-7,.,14,CASSSGTGVYEQYF,TGCGCCAGCAGCTCCGGGACAGGGGTCTACGAGCAGTACTTC
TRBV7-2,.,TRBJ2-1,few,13,CASSLGQYNEQFF,TGTGCCAGCAGCCTCGGACAGTACAATGAGCAGTTCTTC
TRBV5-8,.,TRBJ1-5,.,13,CASSRLNSGPQHF,TGTGCCAGCAGCCGCCTTAACAGCGGGCCCCAGCATTTT
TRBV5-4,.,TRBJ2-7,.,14,CASSLYTGPYEQYF,TGTGCCAGCAGCTTGTATACAGGGCCGTACGAGCAGTACTTC
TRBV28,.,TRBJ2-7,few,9,CASRREGDF,TGTGCCAGCAGGAGGGAGGGGGACTTC
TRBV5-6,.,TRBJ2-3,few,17,CASSYPGSRESTDTQYF,TGTGCCAGCAGCTATCCGGGATCCCGAGAAAGCACAGATACGCAGTATTTT
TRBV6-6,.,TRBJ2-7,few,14,CASSHGQSSYEQYF,TGTGCCAGCAGCCATGGACAGAGCTCCTACGAGCAGTACTTC
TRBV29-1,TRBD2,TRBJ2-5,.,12,CSVGTSGETQYF,TGCAGCGTTGGGACTAGCGGAGAGACCCAGTACTTC
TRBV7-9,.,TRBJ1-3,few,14,CASSFSGAGNTIYF,TGTGCCAGCAGCTTCTCGGGTGCTGGAAACACCATATATTTT
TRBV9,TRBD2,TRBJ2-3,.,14,CASSSGRRTDTQYF,TGTGCCAGCAGTAGCGGGCGGCGCACAGATACGCAGTATTTT
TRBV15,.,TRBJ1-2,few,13,CATSRDLRAGYTF,TGTGCCACCAGCAGAGATCTGCGAGCTGGCTACACCTTC
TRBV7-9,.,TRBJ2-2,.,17,CASSPLRGAKNTGELFF,TGTGCCAGCAGCCCCCTCCGGGGGGCGAAGAACACCGGGGAGCTGTTTTTT
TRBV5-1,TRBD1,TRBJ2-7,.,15,CASSRGQGSSYEQYF,TGCGCCAGCAGCCGGGGACAGGGGAGCTCCTACGAGCAGTACTTC
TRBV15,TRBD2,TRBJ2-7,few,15,CATSREETSDYEQYF,TGTGCCACCAGCAGAGAGGAGACTAGCGACTACGAGCAGTACTTC
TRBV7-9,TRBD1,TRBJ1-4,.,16,CASSSGQGIGNEKLFF,TGTGCCAGCAGCTCCGGACAGGGGATCGGGAATGAAAAACTGTTTTTT
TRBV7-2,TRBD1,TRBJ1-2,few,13,CASSSGQGGGYTF,TGTGCCAGCAGCTCGGGACAGGGAGGAGGCTACACCTTC
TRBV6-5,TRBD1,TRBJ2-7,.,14,CASSTGGLTGEQYF,TGTGCCAGCAGTACAGGGGGCTTGACAGGCGAGCAGTACTTC
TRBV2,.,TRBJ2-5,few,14,CASSEALAIETQYF,TGTGCCAGCAGTGAAGCGCTAGCGATTGAGACCCAGTACTTC
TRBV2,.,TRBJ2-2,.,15,CASSLYFRRSGELFF,TGTGCCAGCAGTCTCTATTTTAGGCGGTCCGGGGAGCTGTTTTTT
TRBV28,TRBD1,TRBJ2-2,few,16,CASSLQGTVPTGELFF,TGTGCCAGCAGTTTGCAGGGGACAGTACCCACCGGGGAGCTGTTTTTT
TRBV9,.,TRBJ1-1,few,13,CASSEQGNTEAFF,TGTGCCAGCAGCGAACAGGGGAACACTGAAGCTTTCTTT
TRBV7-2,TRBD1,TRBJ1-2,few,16,CASSLAGTGANYGYTF,TGTGCCAGCAGCTTAGCTGGGACAGGGGCTAACTATGGCTACACCTTC
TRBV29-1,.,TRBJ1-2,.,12,CSLIDSVNGYTF,TGCAGCCTCATTGACAGCGTCAATGGCTACACCTTC
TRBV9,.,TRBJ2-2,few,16,CASSVGVGSNTGELFF,TGTGCCAGCAGCGTAGGCGTCGGGTCGAACACCGGGGAGCTGTTTTTT
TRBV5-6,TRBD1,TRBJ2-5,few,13,CASSWDRQETQYF,TGTGCCAGCAGCTGGGACAGACAAGAGACCCAGTACTTC
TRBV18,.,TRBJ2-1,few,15,CASSPPAPDRGEQFF,TGTGCCAGCTCACCACCGGCACCGGATAGAGGGGAGCAGTTCTTC
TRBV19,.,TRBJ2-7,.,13,CASRELGGYEQYF,TGTGCCAGTAGAGAACTTGGAGGCTACGAGCAGTACTTC
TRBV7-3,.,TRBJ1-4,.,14,CASSLEVPPGELFF,TGTGCCAGCAGCTTAGAGGTCCCGCCGGGTGAACTGTTTTTT
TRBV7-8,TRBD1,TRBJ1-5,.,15,CASSRTGTHGQPQHF,TGTGCCAGCAGCCGGACAGGAACGCATGGTCAGCCCCAGCATTTT
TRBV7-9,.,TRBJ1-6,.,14,CASSLVMADSPLHF,TGTGCCAGCAGCTTAGTTATGGCGGATTCACCCCTCCACTTT
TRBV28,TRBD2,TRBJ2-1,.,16,CASSPMSGAYYNEQFF,TGTGCCAGCAGTCCCATGAGCGGGGCCTACTACAATGAGCAGTTCTTC
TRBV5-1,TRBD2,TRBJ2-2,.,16,CASSPNKRGTTGELFF,TGCGCCAGCAGCCCGAATAAGCGGGGGACCACCGGGGAGCTGTTTTTT
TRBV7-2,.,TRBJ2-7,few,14,CASTYAASSYEQYF,TGTGCCAGCACCTACGCGGCTAGCTCCTACGAGCAGTACTTC
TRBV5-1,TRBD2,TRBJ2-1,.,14,CASSTSGGANEQFF,TGCGCCAGCAGCACTAGCGGGGGGGCGAATGAGCAGTTCTTC
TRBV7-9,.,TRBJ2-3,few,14,CAPSPMGHTDTQYF,TGTGCACCCAGTCCGATGGGGCACACAGATACGCAGTATTTT
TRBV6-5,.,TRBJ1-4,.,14,CASRAVVTTEKLFF,TGTGCCAGCAGAGCCGTTGTTACCACTGAAAAACTGTTTTTT
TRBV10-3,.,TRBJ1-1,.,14,CAINGVQGGTEAFF,TGTGCCATCAACGGAGTGCAGGGTGGAACTGAAGCTTTCTTT
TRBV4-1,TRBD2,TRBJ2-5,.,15,CASSPPGDGRETQYF,TGCGCCAGCAGCCCGCCGGGGGACGGGAGGGAGACCCAGTACTTC
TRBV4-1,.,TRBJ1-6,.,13,CASSQVFRSPLHF,TGCGCCAGCAGCCAAGTTTTCCGTTCACCCCTCCACTTT
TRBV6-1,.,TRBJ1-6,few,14,CASSDRQGGSPLHF,TGTGCCAGCAGTGATCGGCAGGGAGGCTCACCCCTCCACTTT
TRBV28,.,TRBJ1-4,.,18,CASYHIVRAGGDNEKLFF,TGTGCCAGCTACCATATCGTTCGGGCTGGGGGGGATAATGAAAAACTGTTTTTT
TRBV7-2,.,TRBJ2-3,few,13,CASSLEGEDTQYF,TGTGCCAGCAGCTTAGAGGGGGAAGATACGCAGTATTTT
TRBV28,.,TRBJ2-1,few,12,CASGGLYNEQFF,TGTGCCAGCGGCGGATTATACAATGAGCAGTTCTTC
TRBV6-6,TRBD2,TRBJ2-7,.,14,CASSYLAGTYEQYF,TGTGCCAGCAGTTACCTAGCGGGTACCTACGAGCAGTACTTC
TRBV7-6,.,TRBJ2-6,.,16,CASSLAASSGANVLTF,TGTGCCAGCAGCTTAGCGGCCTCCTCTGGGGCCAACGTCCTGACTTTC
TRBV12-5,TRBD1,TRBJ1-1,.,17,CASGLVLNRGPNTEAFF,TGTGCTAGTGGTTTGGTCTTAAACAGGGGGCCGAACACTGAAGCTTTCTTT